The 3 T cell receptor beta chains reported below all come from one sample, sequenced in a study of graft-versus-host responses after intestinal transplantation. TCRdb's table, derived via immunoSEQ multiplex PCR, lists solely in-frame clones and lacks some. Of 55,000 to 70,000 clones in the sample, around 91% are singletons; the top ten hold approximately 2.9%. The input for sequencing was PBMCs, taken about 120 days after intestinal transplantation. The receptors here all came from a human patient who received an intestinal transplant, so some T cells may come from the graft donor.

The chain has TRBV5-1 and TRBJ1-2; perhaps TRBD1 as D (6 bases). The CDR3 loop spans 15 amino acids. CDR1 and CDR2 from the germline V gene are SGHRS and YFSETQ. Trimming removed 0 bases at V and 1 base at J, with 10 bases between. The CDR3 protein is CASSLADRRNYGYTF. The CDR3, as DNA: TGCGCCAGCAGCTTGGCGGACAGACGTAACTATGGCTACACCTTC.

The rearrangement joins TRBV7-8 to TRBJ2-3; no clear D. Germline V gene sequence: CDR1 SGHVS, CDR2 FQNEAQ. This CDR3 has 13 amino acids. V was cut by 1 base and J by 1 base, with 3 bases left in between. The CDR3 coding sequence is TGTGCCAGCAGCTTAGGGGGCACAGATACGCAGTATTTT. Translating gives CASSLGGTDTQYF.

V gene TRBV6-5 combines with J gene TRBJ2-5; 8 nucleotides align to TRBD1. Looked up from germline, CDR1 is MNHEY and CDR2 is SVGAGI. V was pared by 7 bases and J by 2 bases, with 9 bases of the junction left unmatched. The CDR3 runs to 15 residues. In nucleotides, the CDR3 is TGTGCCAGCACTAGGGCGGACAGGGCACAAGAGACCCAGTACTTC. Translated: CASTRADRAQETQYF.